This TCR beta chain was captured by sequencing in a study of CD8+CD57+ T cells in acquired aplastic anemia. Study overall: Sorted cells (CD4+ and CD8+) yielded DNA amounts that averaged about 3.1 ug.

CDR3 and TCR beta VDJ profiling relied on a genomic DNA template. TCRdb reanalysed the reads using MiXCR and keeps one entry per CDR3 protein. The table lists 150,000 or so distinct CDR3 sequences, 52% of them singletons. This CDR3 has 16 amino acids. The ends were cut back, 6 bases at V and 0 bases at J, with 14 bases in the middle. Per germline, CDR1 WSHSY and CDR2 SAAADI. In patients chosen for sequencing, flow cytometry had shown CD8+CD57+ cell expansion. About this clonotype: Its specificity is unknown.

Regarding the study as a whole: CD8+ Simpson's diversity showed no significant patient-control difference.

Source material: sorted CD4+, CD8+, or CD8+CD57+ T cells (not recorded which) from PBMCs. This TCR was recovered from a human donor with aplastic anemia. The J gene is TRBJ1-4, the V gene TRBV10-2; D remains ambiguous. The CDR3 coding sequence is TGCGCCAGCAGGCCCCTCCCGGGTGCAACTAATGAAAAACTGTTTTTT. Residues: CASRPLPGATNEKLFF.